This is a list of T cell receptor beta chains from one sample in a study of blood T cell repertoires in COVID-19. Using immunoSEQ multiplex PCR, the repertoire was profiled, and TCRdb retains in-frame clones only, with some absent. This table holds 250,000 to 300,000 clones, 81% found once. Input material: peripheral blood. The receptors were sampled from a woman in her sixties with active or convalescent COVID-19. Both conserved end residues are part of each CDR3. Fields, in order: J gene, D gene, V gene, clone size, CDR3 DNA, CDR3 protein. D genes are given only for firm matches. Expanded clones get a size class; other rows say once, few or many, or leave the size out.

TRBJ1-4 | TRBD1 | TRBV7-9 | few | TGTGCCAGCAGCCCCTCCGGGACAGAAAGTGAAAAACTGTTTTTT | CASSPSGTESEKLFF
TRBJ2-1 | TRBD1 | TRBV25-1 | NA | TGTGCCAGCAGCTCCGGGACAGGCTCCTACAATGAGCAGTTCTTC | CASSSGTGSYNEQFF
TRBJ2-7 | NA | TRBV20-1 | NA | TGCAGTGTGGACAACTCCTACGAGCAGTACTTC | CSVDNSYEQYF
TRBJ2-7 | NA | TRBV6-5 | NA | TGTGCCAGCAGTTACTCGAGCGGTCAAAAGCCCTACGAGCAGTACTTC | CASSYSSGQKPYEQYF
TRBJ1-6 | NA | TRBV28 | NA | TGTGCCAGCAGTTTAAACTACAGGGTTTCGTATAATTCACCCCTCCACTTT | CASSLNYRVSYNSPLHF
TRBJ2-7 | TRBD1 | TRBV18 | once | TGTGCCAGCTCTCCCGGGACAGGGCCCGAGCAGTACTTC | CASSPGTGPEQYF
TRBJ1-2 | TRBD1 | TRBV2 | NA | TGTGCCAGCACTGGGACAGGGGGATATGGCTACACCTTC | CASTGTGGYGYTF
TRBJ2-3 | TRBD1 | TRBV2 | NA | TGTGCCAGCAGTGCGGACAGGGGATCAGATACGCAGTATTTT | CASSADRGSDTQYF
TRBJ2-2 | NA | TRBV4-1 | NA | TGCGCCAGCAGCCAAGATCCCTTGGTCCACTCGAACACCGGGGAGCTGTTTTTT | CASSQDPLVHSNTGELFF
TRBJ2-1 | TRBD1 | TRBV15 | NA | TGTGCCACCAGCAGATACTCACAGGGGGTCAAGTTCTTC | CATSRYSQGVKFF
TRBJ2-3 | TRBD2 | TRBV5-1 | NA | TGCGCCAGCAGCTTGGAAAGCGGGGGAGCTCCCCTTGGTACGCAGTATTTT | CASSLESGGAPLGTQYF
TRBJ1-3 | NA | TRBV10-1 | NA | TGCGCCAGCATAACGGGAGGGCCTGGAAACACCATATATTTT | CASITGGPGNTIYF
TRBJ1-1 | TRBD1 | TRBV4-3 | NA | TGCGCCAGCAGCCAAGATAAAGAGACAGGGGCTTTCTTT | CASSQDKETGAFF
TRBJ2-3 | NA | TRBV7-3 | NA | TGTGCCAGCAGCACAGGTGGCGGAGTCACAGATACGCAGTATTTT | CASSTGGGVTDTQYF
TRBJ2-7 | NA | TRBV24-1 | NA | TGTGCCACCAACGGGACATCAATTTTCTCCTACGAGCAGTACTTC | CATNGTSIFSYEQYF
TRBJ2-5 | NA | TRBV15 | NA | TGTGCCACCAGCAGAGATCGAGGAACCCAAGAGACCCAGTACTTC | CATSRDRGTQETQYF
TRBJ2-5 | TRBD1 | TRBV29-1 | NA | TGCAGCGTTGTGAATGTGGGACAGGGTAGAGAGACCCAGTACTTC | CSVVNVGQGRETQYF
TRBJ1-3 | TRBD1 | TRBV10-1 | NA | TGCGCCCGATGGGGGACAGGGGATCCCGGAAACACCATATATTTT | CARWGTGDPGNTIYF
TRBJ1-1 | NA | TRBV14 | few | TGTGCCAGCAGCCCCCGGGTACCCACTGAAGCTTTCTTT | CASSPRVPTEAFF
TRBJ1-3 | NA | TRBV29-1 | NA | TGCAGCGTTGTTCCTTCGGGAAACACCATATATTTT | CSVVPSGNTIYF
TRBJ2-7 | TRBD1 | TRBV6-5 | NA | TGTGCCAGCAGTACCGACAGGGCCCGTACCTACGAGCAGTACTTC | CASSTDRARTYEQYF
TRBJ1-2 | NA | TRBV7-3 | NA | TGTGCCAGCAGCTTGGGAGGGTCCCGGAGCTATGGCTACACCTTC | CASSLGGSRSYGYTF
TRBJ2-5 | NA | TRBV7-2 | NA | TGTGCCAGCAGCTTGTTCCCAGGGGGGCAAGAGACCCAGTACTTC | CASSLFPGGQETQYF
TRBJ1-2 | TRBD1 | TRBV7-9 | NA | TGTGCCAGCAGCTGGGGGACAGCTGATTCTAACTATGGCTACACCTTC | CASSWGTADSNYGYTF
TRBJ2-2 | NA | TRBV27 | NA | TGTGCCAGCAGTTTATCGGTCAGTGGAGCGGCCGGGGAGCTGTTTTTT | CASSLSVSGAAGELFF
TRBJ1-2 | NA | TRBV7-2 | NA | TGTGCCAGCAGCGCGGACAGCCCGAGGTACACCTTC | CASSADSPRYTF
TRBJ2-3 | TRBD1 | TRBV20-1 | NA | TGCAGTGCTATACCGGGACAGGGGCAGTATTTT | CSAIPGQGQYF
TRBJ2-7 | NA | TRBV6-1 | NA | TGTGCCAGCAGTGAAGGACAACCGTCTTCCGAGCAGTACTTC | CASSEGQPSSEQYF
TRBJ1-1 | TRBD1 | TRBV5-1 | NA | TGCGCCAGCAGCTTGACAGGGGAGAACACTGAAGCTTTCTTT | CASSLTGENTEAFF
TRBJ2-7 | NA | TRBV5-1 | NA | TGCGCCAGCAGCCCCGGGACTCCCGGATACGAGCAGTACTTC | CASSPGTPGYEQYF
TRBJ2-2 | NA | TRBV30 | NA | TGTGCCTGGGGATTCCAGGGCACGAACACCGGGGAGCTGTTTTTT | CAWGFQGTNTGELFF
TRBJ2-7 | NA | TRBV19 | NA | TGTGCCAGTAGTATCTCCGGTCTCTACGAGCAGTACTTC | CASSISGLYEQYF
TRBJ2-5 | TRBD1 | TRBV7-2 | NA | TGTGCCAGCAGCCCAGAACACAGGGGGGAGACCCAGTACTTC | CASSPEHRGETQYF
TRBJ2-3 | TRBD2 | TRBV10-3 | once | TGTGCCATCAGTGAGCCTAGACTAGCGGGGGGACGCACAGATACGCAGTATTTT | CAISEPRLAGGRTDTQYF
TRBJ1-5 | NA | TRBV2 | NA | TGTGCCAGCAGTCAGGAGACAGTTCTCAATCAGCCCCAGCATTTT | CASSQETVLNQPQHF
TRBJ2-7 | TRBD1 | TRBV29-1 | NA | TGCAGCGTTGCTCCGACAGGGGTCGACGAGCAGTACTTC | CSVAPTGVDEQYF
TRBJ1-4 | TRBD1 | TRBV19 | NA | TGTGCCAGTAGTATAGGGACCGGGACAGTTAATGAAAAACTGTTTTTT | CASSIGTGTVNEKLFF
TRBJ1-4 | TRBD1 | TRBV28 | NA | TGTGCCAGCAGTTTGACAGGGGTCTATGAAAAACTGTTTTTT | CASSLTGVYEKLFF
TRBJ1-6 | TRBD1 | TRBV14 | NA | TGTGCCAGCAGCCCCAGCGACAGGGGGTGGTCACCCCTCCACTTT | CASSPSDRGWSPLHF
TRBJ1-2 | TRBD1 | TRBV6-2/TRBV6-3 | few | TGTGCCAGCAGCCTAACCGGGACAGGGGGCGTAAACGGCTACACCTTC | CASSLTGTGGVNGYTF
TRBJ1-6 | NA | TRBV3-1/TRBV3-2 | few | TGTGCCAGCAGCTCACTTTATTCACCCCTCCACTTT | CASSSLYSPLHF
TRBJ2-6 | NA | TRBV28 | NA | TGTGCCAGCAGTTATGGTGGTACCAGCGTCCTGACTTTC | CASSYGGTSVLTF
TRBJ2-7 | NA | TRBV18 | NA | TGTGCCAGCTCACCCCGGGGCGGGGCGGACTCCTACGAGCAGTACTTC | CASSPRGGADSYEQYF
TRBJ2-3 | TRBD1 | TRBV7-6 | NA | TGTGCCAGCAGCTTAGTGGGGACAGGGGGCACAGATACGCAGTATTTT | CASSLVGTGGTDTQYF
TRBJ1-1 | NA | TRBV7-2 | NA | TGTGCCAGCAGCTATATGGGCAGGGCCACTGAAGCTTTCTTT | CASSYMGRATEAFF
TRBJ2-3 | TRBD2 | TRBV5-1 | NA | TGCGCCAGCAGCTTGCCTAGCGGGGGGGATACGCAGTATTTT | CASSLPSGGDTQYF
TRBJ1-5 | TRBD1 | TRBV6-1 | NA | TGTGCCAGCAGTGACGCAGGGGGTAATCAGCCCCAGCATTTT | CASSDAGGNQPQHF
TRBJ2-6 | NA | TRBV27 | once | TGTGCCAGCAGTTTATTGGGACACCACTCTGGGGCCAACGTCCTGACTTTC | CASSLLGHHSGANVLTF
TRBJ1-6 | NA | TRBV28 | NA | TGTGCCAGCAGTTTACCCCCGGGGGGTTGGAAAGGTTCACCCCTCCACTTT | CASSLPPGGWKGSPLHF
TRBJ1-1 | NA | TRBV10-3 | once | TGTGCCATCAGTGGGGGGGGGAACCTGAACACTGAAGCTTTCTTT | CAISGGGNLNTEAFF
TRBJ1-1 | NA | TRBV10-3 | NA | TGTGCCACCGGACAGAACACTGAAGCTTTCTTT | CATGQNTEAFF
TRBJ2-1 | TRBD1 | TRBV6-5 | NA | TGTGCCAGCAGAACCCACAGGGGGCTCGATGAGCAGTTCTTC | CASRTHRGLDEQFF
TRBJ2-6 | NA | TRBV3-1/TRBV3-2 | NA | TGTGCCAGCAGCCTCAGAGACAGGTACTCTGGGGCCAACGTCCTGACTTTC | CASSLRDRYSGANVLTF
TRBJ2-3 | NA | TRBV7-2 | NA | TGTGCCAGCAGCAATTCACAGGGAGATACGCAGTATTTT | CASSNSQGDTQYF
TRBJ2-1 | NA | TRBV10-3 | NA | TGTGCCATCAGTGAGTCGCGGGGTAGCGGAGATTACAATGAGCAGTTCTTC | CAISESRGSGDYNEQFF